One and the same sample provided the 4 T cell receptor beta chains below, sequenced in a study of blood T cell repertoires in COVID-19. The method was immunoSEQ multiplex PCR; TCRdb's version includes in-frame clones alone and lacks a portion of them. Of about 140,000 clones in the sample, 76% were seen once. Sequenced input: peripheral blood. These receptors were obtained from a woman of 80 years or more with active or convalescent COVID-19.

The V and J genes are TRBV6-1 and TRBJ2-1, with TRBD2 matching over 9 bases. Per germline, CDR1 MNHNS and CDR2 SASEGT. The CDR3 sequence is 15 residues long. With 1 base clipped from V and 5 bases from J, the junction kept 3 bases outside the gene matches. CDR3 sequence reads: CASSEGLAGHNEQFF. The CDR3 DNA follows: TGTGCCAGCAGTGAAGGCCTAGCGGGACACAATGAGCAGTTCTTC.

In the case of this clone: The sample carries other DNA sequences with the same CDR3. The chain couples TRBV5-1 to TRBJ1-1; D not resolved. Germline V gene data show CDR1 as SGHRS and CDR2 as YFSETQ. This CDR3 has 13 amino acids. With 1 base removed from V and 1 base from J, the gap between germline ends came to 5 bases. CDR3 amino acids: CASSLLANTEAFF. CDR3 DNA sequence: TGCGCCAGCAGCTTGTTGGCGAACACTGAAGCTTTCTTT.

The V call is TRBV12-3 or TRBV12-4, the J call TRBJ1-1; D ambiguous. The CDR3 loop spans 12 amino acids. V gave up 6 bases and J gave up 5 bases, with 10 bases separating them. The CDR3 DNA reads TGTGCCAGCAGCCTCGGGTGGACTGAAGCTTTCTTT. Protein product: CASSLGWTEAFF.

The chain links TRBV16 to TRBJ2-1; TRBD2 aligns across 8 bases. This CDR3 is built from 15 residues. The germline CDR1 and CDR2 sequences are KGHSY and FQNENV. Trimming at V came to 3 bases and at J to 8 bases, leaving 9 bases not matched to a gene. The CDR3 spells CASSQAGGRVHEQFF. CDR3 DNA sequence: TGTGCCAGCAGCCAGGCGGGGGGTAGAGTGCATGAGCAGTTCTTC. Filled out from reference TRBV16 and TRBJ2-1, the complete variable domain reads GEEVAQTPKHLVRGEGQKAKLYCAPIKGHSYVFWYQQVLKNEFKFLISFQNENVFDETGMPKERFSAKCLPNSPCSLEIQATKLEDSAVYFCASSQAGGRVHEQFFGPGTRLTVL.